Listed below are T cell receptor beta chains from one sample, sequenced in a study of T cell responses to AZD1222 COVID-19 vaccine. TCRdb keeps only in-frame clones here, not all; method: immunoSEQ multiplex PCR. The table lists 75,000 to 100,000 clones, 90% to 95% of them singletons. The input for sequencing was peripheral blood, taken on day 0 of AZD1222 vaccination. The receptors come from an adult in good health. Each CDR3 is given with its conserved first and last residue. D genes are given only for firm matches. Clone size is stated in some rows and not others, as once, few, many or a class when expanded.

D: TRBD1; V: TRBV2; size: .; length: 15; J: TRBJ1-2; DNA: TGTGCCAGCAGGGTGACAGGGGAGGGACTCCATGGCTACACCTTC; CDR3: CASRVTGEGLHGYTF
D: .; V: TRBV12-5; size: .; length: 16; J: TRBJ2-1; DNA: TGTGCTAGTGGTTTTCGGGTAGCGGACACCTACAATGAGCAGTTCTTC; CDR3: CASGFRVADTYNEQFF
D: TRBD1; V: TRBV7-7; size: .; length: 14; J: TRBJ2-5; DNA: TGTGCCAGCAGCTTAGCCGGGACAGGAGAGACCCAGTACTTC; CDR3: CASSLAGTGETQYF
D: TRBD1; V: TRBV14; size: .; length: 13; J: TRBJ2-7; DNA: TGTGCCAGCCGGAAGACAGGGGTTAACGAGCAGTACTTC; CDR3: CASRKTGVNEQYF
D: TRBD1; V: TRBV5-5; size: few; length: 15; J: TRBJ2-7; DNA: TGTGCCAGCAGCGGGACAGAAAGATTGCGCGGCGAGCAGTACTTC; CDR3: CASSGTERLRGEQYF
D: .; V: TRBV2; size: .; length: 11; J: TRBJ1-2; DNA: TGTGCCAGCAGTGAGAGGGGTCGCTACACCTTC; CDR3: CASSERGRYTF
D: .; V: TRBV7-9; size: .; length: 11; J: TRBJ1-2; DNA: TGTGCCAGCAGCCCGCTCTATGGCTACACCTTC; CDR3: CASSPLYGYTF
D: TRBD1; V: TRBV5-8; size: .; length: 14; J: TRBJ2-5; DNA: TGTGCCAGCGGCCGCTGGGGACAGCAAGAGACCCAGTACTTC; CDR3: CASGRWGQQETQYF
D: .; V: TRBV7-6; size: .; length: 15; J: TRBJ1-1; DNA: TGTGCCAGCAGCCCGACTCCGGGGGGGAACACTGAAGCTTTCTTT; CDR3: CASSPTPGGNTEAFF
D: TRBD1; V: TRBV28; size: .; length: 20; J: TRBJ1-6; DNA: TGTGCCAGCAGATATCGAGGGAGGGGACAGGGGGAATCCTATAATTCACCCCTCCACTTT; CDR3: CASRYRGRGQGESYNSPLHF
D: .; V: TRBV12-5; size: .; length: 12; J: TRBJ2-7; DNA: TGTGCTAGTGGTTTGGACATCCGCGAGCAGTACTTC; CDR3: CASGLDIREQYF
D: .; V: TRBV20-1; size: once; length: 13; J: TRBJ2-1; DNA: TGCAGTGCTAGTCGGGACCACCCCAATGAGCAGTTCTTC; CDR3: CSASRDHPNEQFF
D: .; V: TRBV29-1; size: .; length: 19; J: TRBJ2-3; DNA: TGCAGCGTCCTAAGGAGCCGGATGGCTCACCGAGCGAGCACAGATACGCAGTATTTT; CDR3: CSVLRSRMAHRASTDTQYF
D: .; V: TRBV28; size: once; length: 13; J: TRBJ1-2; DNA: TGTGCCAGCAGTTTCGGCCAGACCTATGGCTACACCTTC; CDR3: CASSFGQTYGYTF
D: TRBD1; V: TRBV7-8; size: .; length: 17; J: TRBJ1-2; DNA: TGTGCCAGCAGCTTAACAGAGACAGGGAATTTCGGCTATGGCTACACCTTC; CDR3: CASSLTETGNFGYGYTF
D: TRBD1; V: TRBV28; size: .; length: 17; J: TRBJ1-5; DNA: TGTGCCAGCATGGTCCTCGCTTGGGACAGCCGCAATCAGCCCCAGCATTTT; CDR3: CASMVLAWDSRNQPQHF
D: TRBD1; V: TRBV3-1/TRBV3-2; size: many; length: 15; J: TRBJ2-7; DNA: TGTGCCAGCAGCCAGAGACAGGGGCCGCTCTACGAGCAGTACTTC; CDR3: CASSQRQGPLYEQYF
D: .; V: TRBV9; size: .; length: 15; J: TRBJ2-3; DNA: TGTGCCAGCAGCGTTAGCGGAGTACCCACAGATACGCAGTATTTT; CDR3: CASSVSGVPTDTQYF
D: .; V: TRBV2; size: once; length: 13; J: TRBJ1-2; DNA: TGTGCCAGCAGTGTGGCACCGAACTATGGCTACACCTTC; CDR3: CASSVAPNYGYTF
D: TRBD1; V: TRBV18; size: .; length: 14; J: TRBJ1-5; DNA: TGTGCCAGCTCACTCGGGACAGGAGATCAGCCCCAGCATTTT; CDR3: CASSLGTGDQPQHF
D: TRBD2; V: TRBV6-6; size: .; length: 15; J: TRBJ2-7; DNA: TGTGCCAGCAGTTACGGGACTAGCGGGAGGGAGGAGCAGTACTTC; CDR3: CASSYGTSGREEQYF
D: TRBD1; V: TRBV27; size: .; length: 16; J: TRBJ2-7; DNA: TGTGCCAGCAGTCTAAGGGGACAGGGGAGGGGCCACGAGCAGTACTTC; CDR3: CASSLRGQGRGHEQYF
D: .; V: TRBV28; size: .; length: 14; J: TRBJ2-1; DNA: TGTGCCAGCAGTTTATCTCCTAGCTACAATGAGCAGTTCTTC; CDR3: CASSLSPSYNEQFF
D: TRBD2; V: TRBV6-5; size: .; length: 14; J: TRBJ2-2; DNA: TGTGCCAGCAGTCTGGGACTAAACACCGGGGAGCTGTTTTTT; CDR3: CASSLGLNTGELFF
D: .; V: TRBV30; size: .; length: 12; J: TRBJ1-2; DNA: TGTGCCTGGAGTGTTGGACCCTATGGCTACACCTTC; CDR3: CAWSVGPYGYTF
D: .; V: TRBV30; size: .; length: 14; J: TRBJ1-3; DNA: TGTGCCTCATTCCCCAGGAACTCTGGAAACACCATATATTTT; CDR3: CASFPRNSGNTIYF
D: .; V: TRBV11-2; size: .; length: 15; J: TRBJ2-1; DNA: TGTGCCAGCAGCTTAGGGCTGGCTGGGTACAATGAGCAGTTCTTC; CDR3: CASSLGLAGYNEQFF
D: .; V: TRBV19; size: .; length: 14; J: TRBJ2-1; DNA: TGTGCCAGTAGTATAACTATGCGCTACAATGAGCAGTTCTTC; CDR3: CASSITMRYNEQFF
D: TRBD1; V: TRBV29-1; size: .; length: 14; J: TRBJ2-3; DNA: TGCAGCGGTGGGACAGTGACTAGCACAGATACGCAGTATTTT; CDR3: CSGGTVTSTDTQYF
D: .; V: TRBV2; size: .; length: 13; J: TRBJ2-7; DNA: TGTGCCAGCAGCGTCGGACAGCCCTACGAGCAGTACTTC; CDR3: CASSVGQPYEQYF
D: TRBD2; V: TRBV4-3; size: .; length: 15; J: TRBJ2-5; DNA: TGCGCCAGCAGCCAAGATCTCGGACTAGCGGACTCCCAGTACTTC; CDR3: CASSQDLGLADSQYF
D: .; V: TRBV6-5; size: .; length: 14; J: TRBJ2-7; DNA: TGTGCCAGCAGTTACTCGAGCAGGGTCAACGAGCAGTACTTC; CDR3: CASSYSSRVNEQYF
D: TRBD1; V: TRBV7-2; size: .; length: 16; J: TRBJ2-3; DNA: TGTGCCAGCAGCCGGAGGACAGGGTTATTAACAGATACGCAGTATTTT; CDR3: CASSRRTGLLTDTQYF
D: .; V: TRBV4-2; size: .; length: 13; J: TRBJ1-2; DNA: TGTGCCAGCAGCCAACGGGATAGCTATGGCTACACCTTC; CDR3: CASSQRDSYGYTF
D: .; V: TRBV27; size: .; length: 15; J: TRBJ1-5; DNA: TGTGCCAGCAGTTTATCAGGACGAGACAATCAGCCCCAGCATTTT; CDR3: CASSLSGRDNQPQHF
D: TRBD2; V: TRBV29-1; size: .; length: 20; J: TRBJ2-1; DNA: TGCAGCGTTGAGGGTTTGCAGGGAGGACTAGCGGGAGAGGGTATCGATGAGCAGTTCTTC; CDR3: CSVEGLQGGLAGEGIDEQFF
D: TRBD1; V: TRBV13; size: once; length: 13; J: TRBJ1-2; DNA: TGTGCCAGCAGCTCGACAGGGTACTATGGCTACACCTTC; CDR3: CASSSTGYYGYTF
D: TRBD1; V: TRBV19; size: .; length: 15; J: TRBJ2-7; DNA: TGTGCCAGTCCCCCTACAGGGGATTCCCTCTACGAGCAGTACTTC; CDR3: CASPPTGDSLYEQYF
D: .; V: TRBV7-2; size: .; length: 13; J: TRBJ2-5; DNA: TGTGCCAGCAGCGCCATTTCCCGGGAGACCCAGTACTTC; CDR3: CASSAISRETQYF
D: .; V: TRBV3-1/TRBV3-2; size: .; length: 13; J: TRBJ2-7; DNA: TGTGCCAGCGGCCGTGGGGGGCCCTACGAGCAGTACTTC; CDR3: CASGRGGPYEQYF
D: TRBD1; V: TRBV27; size: .; length: 16; J: TRBJ1-2; DNA: TGTGCCAGCAGTTCCTTCGGGACAGGACATAACTATGGCTACACCTTC; CDR3: CASSSFGTGHNYGYTF
D: .; V: TRBV4-2; size: .; length: 17; J: TRBJ2-1; DNA: TGTGCCAGCAGCCAAGATTTGGGGCTCTTACAATCGAATGCGCAGTTCTTC; CDR3: CASSQDLGLLQSNAQFF
D: TRBD1; V: TRBV4-1; size: .; length: 15; J: TRBJ1-5; DNA: TGCGCCAGCAGCCCGGGACAGATAAACAATCAGCCCCAGCATTTT; CDR3: CASSPGQINNQPQHF
D: TRBD1; V: TRBV28; size: .; length: 16; J: TRBJ1-3; DNA: TGTGCCAGCAGTTTATATGACAGGGTATCTGGAAACACCATATATTTT; CDR3: CASSLYDRVSGNTIYF
D: .; V: TRBV28; size: .; length: 14; J: TRBJ1-6; DNA: TGTGCCAGCAGTGGGGCAATTAATAATTCACCCCTCCACTTT; CDR3: CASSGAINNSPLHF
D: TRBD1; V: TRBV7-2; size: .; length: 14; J: TRBJ1-4; DNA: TGTGCCAGCAGCTTATGGGACAGGGATGAAAAACTGTTTTTT; CDR3: CASSLWDRDEKLFF
D: TRBD1; V: TRBV3-1/TRBV3-2; size: .; length: 14; J: TRBJ1-1; DNA: TGTGCCAGCACCCCAAGGGGGCTAAGCACTGAAGCTTTCTTT; CDR3: CASTPRGLSTEAFF